One T cell receptor beta chain is described in this entry. These data belong to a study of blood T cell repertoires in COVID-19. About the study: COVID-19 samples, acute and convalescent, were from the United States, Italy and Spain. T cells, B-cell-depleted T cells, or PBMCs provided the cDNA or gDNA that served as material.

The CDR3 runs to 14 residues. In germline, CDR1 is SGHRS, CDR2 YFSETQ. With 5 bases clipped from V and 5 bases from J, the junction kept 3 bases outside the gene matches. Authors' processing steps: Estimated nucleated cell counts came from reference gene primer amplification. Sequencing used immunoSEQ multiplex PCR; TCRdb keeps in-frame clones, though not all of them. D and trimming were read from the DNA, whereas the V and J calls and clone size are those reported in that table. There are about 250,000 clones in the sample; approximately 86% occur only once, and 1.3% to 1.5% lies in the top ten. This chain joins TRBV5-1 and TRBJ2-1; 11 bases are shared with TRBD2. Sequenced: peripheral blood. This TCR was sampled from a man aged 80 or over with acute or convalescent COVID-19. The CDR3 reads CASRTSGSNNEQFF. In DNA, the CDR3 is TGCGCCAGCAGAACTAGCGGGAGTAACAATGAGCAGTTCTTC.